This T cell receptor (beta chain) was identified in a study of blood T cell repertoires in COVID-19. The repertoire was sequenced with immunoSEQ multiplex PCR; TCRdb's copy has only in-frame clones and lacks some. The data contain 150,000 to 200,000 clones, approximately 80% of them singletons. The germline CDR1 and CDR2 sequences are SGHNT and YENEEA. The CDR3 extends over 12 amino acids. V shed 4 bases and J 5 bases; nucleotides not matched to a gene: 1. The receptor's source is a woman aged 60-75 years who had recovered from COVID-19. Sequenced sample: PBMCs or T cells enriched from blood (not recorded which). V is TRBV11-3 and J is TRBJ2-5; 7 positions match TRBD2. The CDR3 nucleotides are TGTGCCAGCAGCTCCGGGGGGGAGACCCAGTACTTC. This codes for CASSSGGETQYF. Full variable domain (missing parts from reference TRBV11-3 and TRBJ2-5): EAGVVQSPRYKIIEKKQPVAFWCNPISGHNTLYWYLQNLGQGPELLIRYENEEAVDDSQLPKDRFSAERLKGVDSTLKIQPAELGDSAVYLCASSSGGETQYFGPGTRLLVL.